The clone carrying this T cell receptor beta chain was detected only once. Its specificity is not known. These data come from a study of TIL therapy for anti-PD-1-resistant metastatic lung cancer. About the study: Most patients had lung adenocarcinoma; a few tumors were EGFR-mutant, two ALK-rearranged; half smoked currently or formerly. Median tumor mutation burden was 1.5 mutations per megabase. Study-wide points: TIL clonotype persistence in blood showed no apparent association with response.

The immunoSEQ assay was v3. The data were produced by immunoSEQ multiplex PCR, yet TCRdb's version contains in-frame clones alone and is incomplete. Here the sample spans roughly 58,000 clones, 75% to 85% being singletons. Time point defined: pre-treatment sample, taken before nivolumab and TIL therapy. Stage 4 NSCLC adults joined between late 2017 and 2020. V was trimmed by 6 bases and J by 0 bases, leaving 11 bases between them. Germline-derived CDR1 and CDR2 are MNHEY and SVGAGI. This CDR3 is built from 14 residues. The receptor was isolated from a person aged 25-80 years with non-small cell lung cancer. The chain is built from TRBV6-5 and TRBJ1-2; D is undetermined. Sequenced here: blood, sampled at baseline. Here the CDR3 DNA reads TGTGCCAGCAGGACCCCGGGTTCTAACTATGGCTACACCTTC. Translated, it gives CASRTPGSNYGYTF.